This T cell receptor beta chain was recovered during a study of blood T cell repertoires in COVID-19. Study-level information: The United States, Italy and Spain were the sources of the acute and convalescent COVID-19 samples.

Individuals aged roughly 18 to 90 years were recruited from fewer than 25 US areas. Two negative PCRs, clearance, or symptom resolution were required of recovered Cohort 3 donors. The V end lost 6 bases, the J end lost 2 bases, and 10 bases lay between the germline ends. The CDR3 is 13 residues long. Germline assignment: CDR1 SNHLY and CDR2 FYNNEI. In the authors' workflow: The authors estimated nucleated cell counts from reference gene primer amplification. Assay: immunoSEQ multiplex PCR; the TCRdb copy retains only in-frame clones and omits some. V and J calls and clone size are as listed in that table; D and trimming were resolved from the DNA. The table records a few hundred thousand clones, 70% to 90% of them present only once. This clone has a handful of counts.

What was sequenced was PBMCs or T cells enriched from blood (not recorded which). The rearrangement uses TRBV2 and TRBJ1-2, with D uncertain. The TCR originated in a woman aged 45-59 years who had recovered from COVID-19. The CDR3 DNA sequence: TGTGCCAGCAGCCCGTCCGGGAACTATGGCTACACCTTC. Its protein product is CASSPSGNYGYTF.